The 10 T cell receptor beta chains given below trace back to one sample, sequenced in a study of CD8 T cells in ankylosing spondylitis. MiXCR, run by TCRdb on the 5' RACE reads, gives a single entry per CDR3 protein. This table holds tens of thousands of distinct CDR3 sequences, roughly 8.6% found once. Sequencing was carried out using blood. The receptors here all came from a male donor with ankylosing spondylitis or in good health (not recorded which).

V and J are TRBV29-1 and TRBJ1-1; 7 bases agree with TRBD1. The CDR3 length is 14 residues. After removal of 7 bases from V and 4 bases from J, the junction contained 12 bases not matched to a gene. CDR1 SQVTM and CDR2 ANQGSEA come from the germline V gene. The CDR3 protein is CSAKTGSVATEAFF. The CDR3, as DNA: TGCAGCGCGAAGACAGGGTCGGTGGCCACTGAAGCTTTCTTT.

The chain links TRBV11-2 to TRBJ2-2, with a possible D match to TRBD1 (5 bases). This CDR3 is 15 amino acids long. Germline CDR1 reads SGHAT; CDR2 reads FQNNGV. Trimming shortened V by 8 bases and J by 5 bases, and 18 bases separated the two germline ends. CDR3 amino acids: CASRPGQGPTGELFF. The CDR3 region has the DNA TGTGCCAGCCGCCCCGGGCAGGGCCCAACCGGGGAGCTGTTTTTT.

This rearrangement joins TRBV11-3 to TRBJ1-1; the match to TRBD1 covers 7 bases. The CDR3 loop spans 15 amino acids. Germline CDR1 and CDR2: SGHNT and YENEEA. Unmatched junction bases numbered 5, after V lost 1 base and J lost 3 bases. CDR3 sequence reads: CASSLGTGTDTEAFF. CDR3 DNA: TGTGCCAGCAGCTTAGGAACCGGGACAGACACTGAAGCTTTCTTT.

This chain links TRBV9 with TRBJ1-1; a possible D gene is TRBD1 (6 bases). Germline lookup yields CDR1 SGDLS and CDR2 YYNGEE. V lost 0 bases and J 2 bases, leaving 14 bases between the germline ends. The CDR3 spans 16 residues. The CDR3 loop reads CASSVGGRGGNTEAFF. The CDR3 DNA reads as TGTGCCAGCAGCGTAGGAGGCAGGGGCGGTAACACTGAAGCTTTCTTT.

CDR3: CASSRGQGGYNEQFF. CDR3 nucleotides: TGCGCCAGCAGCCGAGGACAGGGAGGCTACAATGAGCAGTTCTTC. The V gene is TRBV4-3, the J gene TRBJ2-1; 8 bases fit TRBD1. CDR1 and CDR2 from the germline V gene are LGHNA and YSLEER. This CDR3 has 15 residues. V was pared by 4 bases and J by 3 bases, with 5 bases of the junction left unmatched.

This clonotype was counted many times. The chain couples TRBV7-8 to TRBJ1-4, with 7 bases matching TRBD1. The CDR3 is made up of 14 amino acids. Germline V gene lookup returns CDR1 SGHVS and CDR2 FQNEAQ. After removal of 5 bases from V and 7 bases from J, the junction contained 7 bases not matched to a gene. CDR3 in DNA: TGTGCCAGCAGCGAAGGGGGCCTATCTGAAAAACTGTTTTTT. It translates to CASSEGGLSEKLFF.

This clonotype was seen a few times. V usage is TRBV5-1 and J usage is TRBJ2-7, with D uncertain. V was cut by 4 bases and J by 0 bases, with 14 bases left in between. The CDR3 contains 15 residues. Germline V gene lookup returns CDR1 SGHRS and CDR2 YFSETQ. The CDR3 bases are TGCGCCAGCAGCGTGGATGGACGGAGCTCCTACGAGCAGTACTTC. The encoded protein is CASSVDGRSSYEQYF.

This clonotype was recorded many times. In DNA form, the CDR3 reads TGCAGCGTTGGAGTAGCGGGAGCAATTTCCTACGAGCAGTACTTC. Translation: CSVGVAGAISYEQYF. The chain uses TRBV29-1 and TRBJ2-7; 9 positions agree with TRBD2. The junction had 8 bases not matched to a gene; V was cut back by 4 bases and J by 1 base. CDR3 size: 15 residues. Germline CDR1 SQVTM, CDR2 ANQGSEA.

This clonotype was counted a few times. The rearrangement joins TRBV5-1 to TRBJ1-1; D call uncertain. Trimming took off 3 bases at V and 1 base at J, with 7 bases between the two ends. CDR1 and CDR2 from the germline V gene are SGHRS and YFSETQ. CDR3 size: 13 residues. The DNA for the CDR3 is TGCGCCAGCAGCTCTACAGCGAACACTGAAGCTTTCTTT. This encodes CASSSTANTEAFF.

This sequence joins TRBV4-2 and TRBJ2-7; perhaps D is TRBD1 or TRBD2 (5 bases each). The germline gives CDR1 LGHNA, CDR2 YNFKEQ. The CDR3 spans 13 residues. V lost 9 bases to trimming and J lost 6 bases, with 18 bases between them. CDR3 DNA sequence: TGTGCCAGGGTGGGCCATGGGGGTTCCGAGCAGTACGTC. Its protein is CARVGHGGSEQYV.